The source of this T cell receptor beta chain is a study of cytomegalovirus exposure and HLA in healthy donors. Study conclusions and caveats: Of the V segments, some could not be distinguished, including TRBV6-2 and TRBV6-3, and were excluded.

This clone has only a few counts. Antigen: not known. Other DNA sequences from this sample encode an identical CDR3 as well. The CDR3 runs to 15 residues. V lost 0 bases, J lost 2 bases, and 11 bases lay in between. Looked up from germline, CDR1 is SGHRS and CDR2 is YFSETQ. 13 Jbeta primers and 60 Vbeta primers were used for the PCR. Generated by immunoSEQ multiplex PCR, the TCRdb table keeps only in-frame clones and is missing some. The data contain 150,000 to 200,000 clones, roughly four fifths of them seen just once; the ten biggest clones take up over 4.5%. The clonotype originates from a woman younger than 35 in good health and CMV-seropositive. The chain combines TRBV5-1 with TRBJ2-5; D is perhaps TRBD2 (6 bases). The specimen was PBMCs. The CDR3 DNA sequence: TGCGCCAGCAGCTTGGGCGGGACTCCACAAGAGACCCAGTACTTC. The encoded protein is CASSLGGTPQETQYF.